These 9 T cell receptor beta chains originate from one sample sequenced in a study of lymphopenia after photon versus proton radiotherapy. Here immunoSEQ multiplex PCR was the method, and the copy in TCRdb shows in-frame clones only, minus some. The sample records tens of thousands of clones, 80% to 90% being singletons. Sequencing used peripheral blood, obtained from a patient treated with photon-based radiotherapy. These receptors were collected from a man aged 45-60 years with gastric cancer.

A few counts support this clone. The chain carries TRBV11-2 and TRBJ2-7; D may be TRBD1 or TRBD2 (6 bases each). CDR3 size: 15 residues. Germline values: CDR1 SGHAT, CDR2 FQNNGV. Trimming left V 0 bases short and J 7 bases short, with 16 bases between. CDR3 bases: TGTGCCAGCAGCTTAGATGGGCGGGACATTGGTGAGCAGTACTTC. Translating it yields CASSLDGRDIGEQYF.

The CDR3 here is CASSLGGLAYNEQFF. DNA for the CDR3: TGTGCCAGCAGCTTAGGGGGTCTAGCATACAATGAGCAGTTCTTC. The rearrangement joins TRBV11-2 to TRBJ2-1, with a possible D match to TRBD2 (5 bases). Trimming pared 1 base from V and 4 bases from J, leaving 11 bases between. Looked up from germline, CDR1 is SGHAT and CDR2 is FQNNGV. This CDR3 is 15 amino acids long.

In its sample, this clone was seen a few times. The chain links TRBV6-1 to TRBJ1-1; 9 bases are shared with TRBD1. V shed 5 bases, J shed 6 bases, and the junction held 10 bases outside the gene matches. The germline CDR1 and CDR2 sequences are MNHNS and SASEGT. The CDR3 is 15 residues long. CDR3 in DNA: TGTGCCAGCAGTTCCGGGACAGGGAGGTCATCTGAAGCTTTCTTT. Its translation: CASSSGTGRSSEAFF.

This chain connects TRBV7-2 to TRBJ2-7, with D possibly called TRBD1 or TRBD2 (5 bases each). This CDR3 comprises 16 residues. Germline V CDR1 and CDR2: SGHTA, FQGNSA. V was trimmed by 0 bases and J by 2 bases, leaving 14 bases between them. CDR3 sequence: CASSLAIGTATYEQYF. The DNA of the CDR3 is TGTGCCAGCAGCTTAGCCATCGGGACCGCGACCTACGAGCAGTACTTC.

The rearrangement links TRBV7-9 to TRBJ1-3, with a possible D match to TRBD1 (6 bases). The germline gives CDR1 SEHNR, CDR2 FQNEAQ (reference sequence). This CDR3 is 17 amino acids long. Trimming removed 2 bases at V and 0 bases at J, with 14 bases between. The CDR3 coding sequence is TGTGCCAGCAGCTTAATCCCGACAGGCCGCTCTGGAAACACCATATATTTT. As protein: CASSLIPTGRSGNTIYF. The complete variable domain, with remaining parts taken from reference TRBV7-9 and TRBJ1-3, reads DTGVSQNPRHKITKRGQNVTFRCDPISEHNRLYWYRQTLGQGPEFLTYFQNEAQLEKSRLLSDRFSAERPKGSFSTLEIQRTEQGDSAMYLCASSLIPTGRSGNTIYFGEGSWLTVV.

The J gene is TRBJ1-1, the V gene TRBV11-2, with D possibly TRBD1 on 5 matching bases. CDR1 is SGHAT and CDR2 is FQNNGV in the germline V gene. This CDR3 spans 16 amino acids. V gave up 4 bases and J gave up 0 bases, with 15 bases separating them. The CDR3: CASSSIRDGMNTEAFF. As DNA, the CDR3 is TGTGCCAGCAGCTCAATCCGGGACGGCATGAACACTGAAGCTTTCTTT.

This clone showed up just once. V usage is TRBV6-5 and J usage is TRBJ1-3; no reliable D call. This CDR3 has 14 residues. Per germline, CDR1 MNHEY and CDR2 SVGAGI. The V end lost 7 bases, the J end lost 0 bases, and 10 bases lay between the germline ends. The CDR3 is CASMADPSGNTIYF. CDR3 DNA sequence: TGTGCCAGCATGGCAGACCCCTCTGGAAACACCATATATTTT.

The chain carries TRBV7-6 and TRBJ1-1; D is undetermined. The CDR3 extends over 15 amino acids. Germline loops: CDR1 SGHVS, CDR2 FNYEAQ. V lost 5 bases, J lost 3 bases, and 16 bases lay in between. The CDR3 protein is CASSPGRVGDTEAFF. In nucleotides, the CDR3 is TGTGCCAGCAGCCCTGGACGGGTTGGGGACACTGAAGCTTTCTTT.

The J gene is TRBJ2-5, the V gene TRBV7-2, with 7 bases aligning to TRBD1. The germline gives CDR1 SGHTA, CDR2 FQGNSA. With V trimmed by 1 base and J by 2 bases, 7 bases remained unmatched. There are 16 residues in the CDR3. The CDR3 sequence is CASSLGVGQVQETQYF. The CDR3 DNA reads TGTGCCAGCAGCTTAGGGGTTGGACAGGTTCAAGAGACCCAGTACTTC.